This passage covers 11 T cell receptor beta chains from one sample sequenced in a study of early T cells in non-severe SARS-CoV-2 infection. TCRdb ran MiXCR on the 5' RACE reads and lists one entry per CDR3 protein. The sample comprises tens of thousands of distinct CDR3 sequences, 5% to 6.5% of which are singletons, and around a quarter rests with the top ten. Sequencing was done on a sample of whole blood. Receptor source: an adult who was a healthcare worker with PCR-confirmed SARS-CoV-2 infection or an uninfected control (not recorded which).

This clonotype was seen at least ten times. The chain employs TRBV7-2 and TRBJ2-6, with D perhaps TRBD1 or TRBD2 (6 bases each). The germline gives CDR1 SGHTA, CDR2 FQGNSA. This CDR3 is built from 16 residues. V was cut by 4 bases and J by 2 bases, with 12 bases left in between. CDR3 bases: TGTGCCAGCAGCTCCCTGGGGGGCACTGGGGCCAACGTCCTGACTTTC. It specifies CASSSLGGTGANVLTF.

The CDR3 coding sequence is TGTGCCAGCAGTCTACTTCCGGGACCCAGCAACACCGGGGAGCTGTTTTTT. Translated, it gives CASSLLPGPSNTGELFF. The chain couples TRBV7-3 to TRBJ2-2; either TRBD1 or TRBD2 may fit D (5 bases each). Germline lookup yields CDR1 SGHTA and CDR2 FQGTGA. The CDR3 contains 17 residues. The germline V and J ends were trimmed by 6 bases and 2 bases, with 19 bases remaining between them.

The sample holds a few counts of this clonotype. The rearrangement joins TRBV7-9 to TRBJ2-3; 10 positions agree with TRBD2. J gave up 4 bases and V 5 bases, and 9 bases lay outside the gene matches. CDR3 length equals 16 residues. In germline, CDR1 is SEHNR, CDR2 FQNEAQ (reference sequence). CDR3 sequence reads: CASSRSGRGFADTQYF. In DNA, the CDR3 is TGTGCCAGCAGCCGGAGCGGGAGGGGTTTCGCAGATACGCAGTATTTT.

Ten or more counts support this clonotype. The rearrangement joins TRBV7-9 to TRBJ2-7, with D maybe TRBD2 (6 bases). The V end was cut by 1 base, the J end by 0 bases, with 13 bases between. CDR1 SEHNR and CDR2 FQNEAQ come from the germline V gene (reference sequence). The CDR3 is 16 residues long. The CDR3 DNA follows: TGTGCCAGCAGCTTAGGGCCACCCGGGAGCTCCTACGAGCAGTACTTC. Encoded protein: CASSLGPPGSSYEQYF.

This clonotype was observed many times. V and J are TRBV7-2 and TRBJ1-6; 7 positions agree with TRBD1. V shed 5 bases, J shed 7 bases, and the junction held 11 bases outside the gene matches. Germline V CDR1 and CDR2: SGHTA, FQGNSA. The CDR3 runs to 16 residues. CDR3 sequence reads: CASSTRPGTANSPLHF. The CDR3 DNA reads TGTGCCAGCAGCACTCGTCCTGGGACAGCAAATTCACCCCTCCACTTT.

This clonotype came up many times. J is TRBJ2-5 and V is TRBV29-1; 9 nucleotides agree with TRBD2. The trim removed 2 bases at V and 0 bases at J, leaving 1 base unmatched. Germline V gene data show CDR1 as SQVTM and CDR2 as ANQGSEA. This CDR3 has 14 amino acids. DNA for the CDR3: TGCAGCGTTGAACTAGCGGGGTACCAAGAGACCCAGTACTTC. Its translation is CSVELAGYQETQYF.

This clonotype was observed at least ten times. The V and J genes are TRBV10-1 and TRBJ2-7; D is possibly TRBD2 (5 bases). Trimming left V 9 bases short and J 3 bases short, with 15 bases between. The CDR3 spans 13 residues. Looked up from germline, CDR1 is WNHNN and CDR2 is SYGVQD (reference sequence). Here the CDR3 DNA reads TGCGCCAGATCCAAGTCCGGAGGCTACGAGCAGTACTTC. It specifies CARSKSGGYEQYF.

In its sample, this clonotype is medium-sized. The chain joins TRBV5-1 to TRBJ1-2; a weak D match, TRBD1 (6 bases). The V gene lost 4 bases and the J gene lost 8 bases, with 21 bases spanning the gap. The CDR3 spans 15 residues. Germline loops: CDR1 SGHRS, CDR2 YFSETQ. CDR3 coding DNA: TGCGCCAGCAGCCAGGGGCACGGCGTCAGTGAAGGCTACACCTTC. This encodes CASSQGHGVSEGYTF.

Remarks on this clonotype: The junction differs from germline at one of its ends, possibly a read error. The J gene is TRBJ2-1, the V gene TRBV7-6; 9 bases are a match to TRBD2. The CDR3 consists of 15 residues. Looked up from germline, CDR1 is SGHVS and CDR2 is FNYEAQ. CDR3 loop: CASSLGGRALFEQIF. In DNA, the CDR3 is TGTGCCAGCAGCTTAGGCGGGAGGGCCCTATTCGAGCAGATCTTC.

The genes are TRBV5-8 and TRBJ1-4; maybe TRBD1 (6 bases). V was cut by 0 bases and J by 6 bases, with 12 bases left in between. The CDR3 has 15 amino acids. Looked up from germline, CDR1 is SGHTS and CDR2 is YDEGEE. The CDR3 coding sequence is TGTGCCAGCAGCTTGGAGTGGAGGGGGGATGAAAAACTGTTTTTT. Its protein product is CASSLEWRGDEKLFF.

This clonotype was observed once. With a much larger clone just one base away, this may be a read error. CDR3 region: CASSGRPNTEAFF. The DNA for the CDR3 is TGTGCCAGCAGTGGACGGCCGAACACTGAAGCTTTCTTT. The V call is TRBV25-1, the J call TRBJ1-1; the D is unclear. V dropped 4 bases and J dropped 1 base, with 7 bases sitting between them. The CDR3 is 13 residues long. CDR1 is MGHDK, CDR2 SYGVNS, per germline. Looking up the rest from reference TRBV25-1 and TRBJ1-1 gives the full variable domain: EADIYQTPRYLVIGTGKKITLECSQTMGHDKMYWYQQDPGMELHLIHYSYGVNSTEKGDLSSESTVSRIRTEHFPLTLESARPSHTSQYLCASSGRPNTEAFFGQGTRLTVV.